This T cell receptor beta chain comes out of a study of OX40 agonist ivuxolimab in advanced cancers. Study summary: The group had a mean age of around 60 years, ranged from roughly 20 to 79, and was roughly 80% male. Three patients, one with hepatocellular carcinoma and two with cutaneous melanoma, responded partially.

Germline loops: CDR1 SNHLY, CDR2 FYNNEI. The CDR3 runs to 11 residues. General study findings and limits: The CD4+ and CD8+ T cells in the blood had expanded clonally by week 6 at 0.1 to 3.0 mg/kg. No antigen was identified for the clonally expanded peripheral T cells.

Concerning this clone: The antigen is not known.

The table came from immunoSEQ multiplex PCR; TCRdb's copy has only in-frame clones and leaves some out. The sample includes roughly 61,000 clones, 80% to 90% seen only once; the top ten take approximately 3.4%. The chain joins TRBV2 to TRBJ1-1, with D tentatively TRBD1 (6 bases). The input for sequencing was CD4+ or CD8+ T cells sorted from blood, taken in a trial of the OX40 agonist ivuxolimab. The receptor comes from an adult with an advanced solid tumor such as melanoma, head and neck, liver or kidney cancer. The CDR3 sequence: CGTAMNTEAFF. The CDR3 nucleotides read TGTGGGACAGCGATGAACACTGAAGCTTTCTTT. Using reference TRBV2 and TRBJ1-1 for the parts outside the CDR3, the full variable domain is EPEVTQTPSHQVTQMGQEVILRCVPISNHLYFYWYRQILGQKVEFLVSFYNNEISEKSEIFDDQFSVERPDGSNFTLKIRSTKLEDSAMYFCGTAMNTEAFFGQGTRLTVV.